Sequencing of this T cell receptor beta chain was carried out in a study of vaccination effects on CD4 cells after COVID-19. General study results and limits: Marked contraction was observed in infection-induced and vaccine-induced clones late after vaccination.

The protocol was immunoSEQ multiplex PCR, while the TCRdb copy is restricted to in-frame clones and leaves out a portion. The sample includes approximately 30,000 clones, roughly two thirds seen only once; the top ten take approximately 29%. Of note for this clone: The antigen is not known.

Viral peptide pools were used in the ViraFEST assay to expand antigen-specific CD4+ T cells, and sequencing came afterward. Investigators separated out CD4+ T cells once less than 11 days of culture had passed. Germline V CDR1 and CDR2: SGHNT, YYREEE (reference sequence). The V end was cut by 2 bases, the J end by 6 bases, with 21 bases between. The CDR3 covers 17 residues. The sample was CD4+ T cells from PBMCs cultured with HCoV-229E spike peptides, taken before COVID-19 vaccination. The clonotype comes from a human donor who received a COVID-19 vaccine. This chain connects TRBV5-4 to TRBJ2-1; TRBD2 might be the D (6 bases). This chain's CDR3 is CASSFGPGGEVGNEQFF. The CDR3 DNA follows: TGTGCCAGCAGCTTCGGACCAGGAGGGGAGGTGGGCAATGAGCAGTTCTTC.